This TCR beta chain was sequenced for a study of blood T cell repertoires in COVID-19. Turning to the study itself: Donors in the United States, Italy and Spain gave samples during acute or convalescent COVID-19. Sources were T cells, B-cell-depleted T cells, or PBMCs; the material itself was cDNA or gDNA.

The germline CDR1 and CDR2 sequences are SEHNR and FQNEAQ (reference sequence). The V gene lost 3 bases and the J gene lost 7 bases, with 16 bases spanning the gap. The CDR3 sequence is 15 residues long. Original methodology: Reference gene primer amplification gave nucleated cell count estimates. Assay: immunoSEQ multiplex PCR; the TCRdb copy retains only in-frame clones and omits some. The V and J calls and clone size come from that table; D and trimming were worked out from the DNA. The profile shows 160,000 or so clones, approximately 82% of them singletons. The J gene is TRBJ2-1, the V gene TRBV7-9; tentatively, D is TRBD2 (6 bases). This TCR derives from a woman in her forties or fifties with acute or convalescent COVID-19. The sample comprised peripheral blood. For the CDR3, the DNA is TGTGCCAGCAGCTTGGGGGGAATGATTCAAAATGAGCAGTTCTTC. Its protein is CASSLGGMIQNEQFF.